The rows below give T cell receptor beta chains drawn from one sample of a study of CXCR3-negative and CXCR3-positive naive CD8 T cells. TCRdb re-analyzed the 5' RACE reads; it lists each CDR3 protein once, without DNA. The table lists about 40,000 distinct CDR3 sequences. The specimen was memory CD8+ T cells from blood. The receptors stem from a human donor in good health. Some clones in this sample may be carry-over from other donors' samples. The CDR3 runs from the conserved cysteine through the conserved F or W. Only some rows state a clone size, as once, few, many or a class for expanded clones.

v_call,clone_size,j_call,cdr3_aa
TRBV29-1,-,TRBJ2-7,CSVTGVAHEQYF
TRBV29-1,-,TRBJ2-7,CSVEVQGDEQYF
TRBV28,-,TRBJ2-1,CASSTILLAGDRPGYEQFF
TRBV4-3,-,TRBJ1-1,CASSQGLVTEAFF
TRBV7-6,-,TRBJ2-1,CASSPPLAGDYNEQFF
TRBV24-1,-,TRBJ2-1,CATSDPKRGSHEQFF
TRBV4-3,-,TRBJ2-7,CASSLSRTGVSYEQYF
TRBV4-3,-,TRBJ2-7,CASSQDAGPNYEQYF
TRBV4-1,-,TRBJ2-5,CASSQRTSGATREYF
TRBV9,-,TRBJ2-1,CASSVNRGQSSYNEQFF
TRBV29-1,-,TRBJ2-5,CSVAGVQETQYF
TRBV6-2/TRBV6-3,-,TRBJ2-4,CASSTPPTDPKNIQYF
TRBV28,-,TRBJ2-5,CASSPRDDQETQYF
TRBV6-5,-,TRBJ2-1,CASSFPRGGEQFF
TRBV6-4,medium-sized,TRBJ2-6,CASSMGASGANVLTF
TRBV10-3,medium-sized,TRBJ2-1,CAIRIVRGFGNEQFF
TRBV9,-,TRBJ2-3,CASSPSGQFSTDTQYF
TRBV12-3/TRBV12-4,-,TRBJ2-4,CASSPTSGGVAKNIQYF
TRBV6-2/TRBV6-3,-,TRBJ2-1,CASSLGLVAYNEQFF
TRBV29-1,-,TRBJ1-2,CSVEVGTEYGYTF
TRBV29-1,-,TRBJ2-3,CSVGQGVGTDTQYF
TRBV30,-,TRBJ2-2,CAWSVWVGGAGELFF
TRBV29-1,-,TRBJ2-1,CSETGGSRVNEQFF
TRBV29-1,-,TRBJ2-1,CSVVGSWEGYNEQFF
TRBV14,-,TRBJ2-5,CASSPTGTGGVETQYF
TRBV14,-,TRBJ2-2,CASSQEVENTGELFF
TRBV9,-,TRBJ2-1,CASSVRAGGPREQFF
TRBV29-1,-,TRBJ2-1,CSVVERGAGGDEQFF
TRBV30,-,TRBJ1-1,CAWSRGLEMNTEAFF
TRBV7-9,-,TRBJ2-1,CASSPGLERSFF
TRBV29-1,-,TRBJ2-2,CSARGGLAGDRTGELFF
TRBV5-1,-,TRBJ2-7,CASSSLRDRGLYEQYF
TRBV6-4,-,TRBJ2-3,CASSVAGFPDTQYF
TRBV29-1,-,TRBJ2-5,CSVGQVQETQYF
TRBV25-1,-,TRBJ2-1,CASSELGGGDYNEQFF
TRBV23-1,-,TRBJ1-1,CASNGRGAANTEAFF
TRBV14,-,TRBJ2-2,CASSVTGNTGELFF
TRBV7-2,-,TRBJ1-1,CASSFVAEAFF
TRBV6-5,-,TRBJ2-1,CASSPLAGGQDEQFF
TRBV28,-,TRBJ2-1,CASRLILESANEQFF
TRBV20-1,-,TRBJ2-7,CSARGNVDYEQYF
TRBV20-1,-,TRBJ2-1,CSALRGDAYNEQFF
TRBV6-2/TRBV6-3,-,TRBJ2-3,CASSYFGNPDTQYF
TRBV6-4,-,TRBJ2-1,CASSDSDGYNEQFF
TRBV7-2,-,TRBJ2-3,CASSLGTGHTDTQYF
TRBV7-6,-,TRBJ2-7,CASSLAAGSEQYF
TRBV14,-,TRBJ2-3,CASSQDLWGSPSTDTQYF
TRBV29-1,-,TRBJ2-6,CSVEGGAGANVLTF
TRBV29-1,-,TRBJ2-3,CSASLGQGADTQYF
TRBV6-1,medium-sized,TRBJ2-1,CASTYRQGANEQFF
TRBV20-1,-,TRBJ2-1,CSASPGKDNEQFF
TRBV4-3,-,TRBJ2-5,CASSQERDLQETQYF